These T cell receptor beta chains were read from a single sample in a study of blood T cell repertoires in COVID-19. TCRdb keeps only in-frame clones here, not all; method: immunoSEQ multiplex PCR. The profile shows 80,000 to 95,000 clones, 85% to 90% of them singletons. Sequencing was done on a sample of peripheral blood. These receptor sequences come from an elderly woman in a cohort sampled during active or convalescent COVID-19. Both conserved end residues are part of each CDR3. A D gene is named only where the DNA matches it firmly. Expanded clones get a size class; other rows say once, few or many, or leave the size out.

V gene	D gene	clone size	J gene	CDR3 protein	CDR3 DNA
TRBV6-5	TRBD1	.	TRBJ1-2	CASRQGQGYGYTF	TGTGCCAGCAGGCAAGGACAGGGATATGGCTACACCTTC
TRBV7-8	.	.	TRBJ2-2	CASGWGVNTGELFF	TGTGCCAGCGGATGGGGCGTGAACACCGGGGAGCTGTTTTTT
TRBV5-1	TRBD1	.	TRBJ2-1	CASSLHRGSGEQFF	TGCGCCAGCAGCTTGCACAGGGGGTCGGGTGAGCAGTTCTTC
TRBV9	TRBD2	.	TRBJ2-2	CASSPPPLAVAGVSTGELFF	TGTGCCAGCAGCCCGCCCCCCCTGGCGGTAGCGGGAGTGTCCACCGGGGAGCTGTTTTTT
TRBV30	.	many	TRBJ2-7	CAWSLSPLRQASEQYF	TGTGCCTGGAGTCTATCTCCGCTCCGGCAGGCTTCAGAGCAGTACTTC
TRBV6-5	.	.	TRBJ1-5	CASRPGGTNQPQHF	TGTGCCAGCAGGCCGGGGGGGACTAATCAGCCCCAGCATTTT
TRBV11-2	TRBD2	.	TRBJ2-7	CASSLVAGGSYEQYF	TGTGCCAGCAGCTTAGTCGCGGGGGGATCCTACGAGCAGTACTTC
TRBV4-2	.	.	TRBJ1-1	CASSQEQQRTEAFF	TGTGCCAGCAGCCAAGAACAACAGAGAACTGAAGCTTTCTTT
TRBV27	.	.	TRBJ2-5	CASSYFGGQQETQYF	TGTGCCAGCAGTTACTTTGGAGGACAGCAGGAGACCCAGTACTTC
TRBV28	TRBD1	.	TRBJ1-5	CASSWDRGRSQHF	TGTGCCAGCAGTTGGGACAGGGGAAGGTCCCAGCATTTT
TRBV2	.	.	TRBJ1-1	CASTEGLTEAFF	TGTGCCAGCACGGAGGGTCTCACTGAAGCTTTCTTT
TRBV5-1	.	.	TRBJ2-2	CASRGAANTGELFF	TGCGCCAGCAGGGGGGCCGCGAACACCGGGGAGCTGTTTTTT
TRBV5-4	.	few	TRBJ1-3	CASSIATGRGNTIYF	TGTGCCAGCAGCATAGCGACAGGTCGAGGAAACACCATATATTTT
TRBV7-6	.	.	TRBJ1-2	CASSLEAGHRGYTF	TGTGCCAGCAGCTTAGAGGCAGGGCATCGTGGCTACACCTTC
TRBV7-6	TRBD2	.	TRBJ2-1	CASSSRTSGGRLGNEQFF	TGTGCCAGCAGCTCCCGGACTAGCGGGGGACGATTAGGGAATGAGCAGTTCTTC
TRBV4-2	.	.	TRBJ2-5	CASSQPGTQETQYF	TGTGCCAGCAGCCAACCGGGAACACAAGAGACCCAGTACTTC
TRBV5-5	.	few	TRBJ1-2	CASSFDKGDYGYTF	TGTGCCAGCAGCTTCGATAAGGGGGACTATGGCTACACCTTC
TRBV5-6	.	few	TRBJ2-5	CASSYPRQETQYF	TGTGCCAGCAGCTATCCCAGGCAAGAGACCCAGTACTTC
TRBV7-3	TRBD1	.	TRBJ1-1	CASSLKGQGTEAFF	TGTGCCAGCAGCTTAAAGGGACAGGGCACTGAAGCTTTCTTT
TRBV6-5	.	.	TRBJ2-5	CASSLLETQYF	TGTGCCAGCAGCTTGTTGGAGACCCAGTACTTC
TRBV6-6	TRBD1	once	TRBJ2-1	CASTPGQARNEQFF	TGTGCCAGCACCCCGGGACAGGCTAGGAATGAGCAGTTCTTC
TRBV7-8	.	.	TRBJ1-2	CASQLGAAANYGYTF	TGTGCCAGCCAGCTAGGGGCGGCAGCTAACTATGGCTACACCTTC
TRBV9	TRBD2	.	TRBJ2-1	CASSLGTSGRDEQFF	TGTGCCAGCAGCTTAGGGACTAGCGGGAGGGATGAGCAGTTCTTC
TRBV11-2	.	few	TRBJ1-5	CASSLGPTGGNQPQHF	TGTGCCAGCAGCTTAGGACCGACCGGGGGCAATCAGCCCCAGCATTTT
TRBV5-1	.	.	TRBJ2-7	CASSLSTGAGTYEQYF	TGCGCCAGCAGCTTGTCAACGGGAGCCGGAACCTACGAGCAGTACTTC